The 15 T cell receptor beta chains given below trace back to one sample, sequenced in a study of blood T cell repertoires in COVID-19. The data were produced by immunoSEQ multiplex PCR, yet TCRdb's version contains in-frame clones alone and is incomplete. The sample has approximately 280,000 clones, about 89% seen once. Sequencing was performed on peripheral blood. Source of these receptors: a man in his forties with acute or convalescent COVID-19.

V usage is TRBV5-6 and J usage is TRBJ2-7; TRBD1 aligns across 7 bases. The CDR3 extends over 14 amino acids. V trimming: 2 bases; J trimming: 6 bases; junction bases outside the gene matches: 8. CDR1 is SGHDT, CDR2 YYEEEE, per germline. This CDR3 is CASSFPGQPPEQYF. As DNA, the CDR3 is TGTGCCAGCAGCTTCCCGGGACAGCCTCCCGAGCAGTACTTC.

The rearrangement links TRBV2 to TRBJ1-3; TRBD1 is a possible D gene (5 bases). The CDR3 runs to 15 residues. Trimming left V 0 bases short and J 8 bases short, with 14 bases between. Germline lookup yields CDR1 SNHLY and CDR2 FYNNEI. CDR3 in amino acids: CASSEAGQGGDTIYF. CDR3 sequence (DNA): TGTGCCAGCAGTGAAGCAGGGCAGGGAGGTGACACCATATATTTT.

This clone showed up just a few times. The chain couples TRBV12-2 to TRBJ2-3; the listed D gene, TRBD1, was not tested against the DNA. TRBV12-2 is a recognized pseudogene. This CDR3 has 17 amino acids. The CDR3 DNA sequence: TGTGCAAGTCGCCTACCAACAGTCCGGCAGCGCACAGATACGCAGTATTTT. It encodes CASRLPTVRQRTDTQYF.

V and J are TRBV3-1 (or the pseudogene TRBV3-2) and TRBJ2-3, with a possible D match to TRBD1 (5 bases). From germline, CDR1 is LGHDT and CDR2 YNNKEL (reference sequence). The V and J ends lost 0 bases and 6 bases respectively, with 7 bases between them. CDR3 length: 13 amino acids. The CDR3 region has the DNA TGTGCCAGCAGCCAAGATAGGGGCGATACGCAGTATTTT. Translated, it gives CASSQDRGDTQYF.

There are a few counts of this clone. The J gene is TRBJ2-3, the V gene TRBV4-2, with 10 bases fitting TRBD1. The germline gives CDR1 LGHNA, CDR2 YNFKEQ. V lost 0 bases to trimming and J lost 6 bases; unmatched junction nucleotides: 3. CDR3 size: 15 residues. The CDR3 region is CASSQEGQGSDTQYF. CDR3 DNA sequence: TGTGCCAGCAGCCAAGAGGGACAGGGGTCGGATACGCAGTATTTT.

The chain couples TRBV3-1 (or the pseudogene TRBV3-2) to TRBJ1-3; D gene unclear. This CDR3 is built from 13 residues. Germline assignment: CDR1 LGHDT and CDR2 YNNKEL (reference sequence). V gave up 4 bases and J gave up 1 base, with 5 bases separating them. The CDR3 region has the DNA TGTGCCAGCAGCCGGAGATCTGGAAACACCATATATTTT. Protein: CASSRRSGNTIYF.

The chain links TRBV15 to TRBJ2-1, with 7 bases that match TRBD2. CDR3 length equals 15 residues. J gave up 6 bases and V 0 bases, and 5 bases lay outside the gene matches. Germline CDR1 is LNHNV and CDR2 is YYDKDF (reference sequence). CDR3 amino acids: CATSRDRLAGNEQFF. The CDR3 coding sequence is TGTGCCACCAGCAGAGACCGACTAGCTGGCAATGAGCAGTTCTTC.

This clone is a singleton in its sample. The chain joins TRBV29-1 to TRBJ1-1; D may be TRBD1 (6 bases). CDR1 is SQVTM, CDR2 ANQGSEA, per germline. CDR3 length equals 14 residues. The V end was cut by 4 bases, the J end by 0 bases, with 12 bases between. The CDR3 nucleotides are TGCAGCGTTGTGGGACACAAGGTGAACACTGAAGCTTTCTTT. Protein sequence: CSVVGHKVNTEAFF.

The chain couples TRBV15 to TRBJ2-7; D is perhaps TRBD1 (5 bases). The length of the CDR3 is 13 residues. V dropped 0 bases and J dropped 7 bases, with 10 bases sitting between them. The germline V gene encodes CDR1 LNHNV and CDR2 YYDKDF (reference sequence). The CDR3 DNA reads TGTGCCACCAGCAGAGATCTTAACAGGGAGCAGTACTTC. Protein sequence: CATSRDLNREQYF.

CDR3 nucleotide sequence: TGTGCCAGCAAGGACAGGGGCTATGGCTACACCTTC. Amino acids: CASKDRGYGYTF. V usage is TRBV25-1 and J usage is TRBJ1-2; 9 nucleotides match TRBD1. This CDR3 has 12 amino acids. V gave up 7 bases and J gave up 4 bases; unmatched junction bases: 1. Germline V gene lookup returns CDR1 MGHDK and CDR2 SYGVNS.

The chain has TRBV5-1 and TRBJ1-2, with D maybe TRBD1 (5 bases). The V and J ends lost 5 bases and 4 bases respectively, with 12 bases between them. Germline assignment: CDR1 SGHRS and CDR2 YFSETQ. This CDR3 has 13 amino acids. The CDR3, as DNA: TGCGCCAGCAGGGGGCGAATGACCTATGGCTACACCTTC. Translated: CASRGRMTYGYTF.

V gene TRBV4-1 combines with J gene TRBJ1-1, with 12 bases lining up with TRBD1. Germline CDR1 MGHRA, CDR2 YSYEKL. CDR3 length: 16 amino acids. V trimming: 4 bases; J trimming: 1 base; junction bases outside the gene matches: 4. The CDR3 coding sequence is TGCGCCAGCAGCCGCGGGACAGGGGGCACGAACACTGAAGCTTTCTTT. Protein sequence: CASSRGTGGTNTEAFF.

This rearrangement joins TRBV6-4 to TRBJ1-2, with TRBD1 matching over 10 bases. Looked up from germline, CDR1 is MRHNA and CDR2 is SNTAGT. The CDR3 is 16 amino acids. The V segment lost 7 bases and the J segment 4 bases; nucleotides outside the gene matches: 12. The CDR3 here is CASITKKGQGFYGYTF. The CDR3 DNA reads TGTGCCAGCATCACCAAAAAGGGACAGGGGTTCTATGGCTACACCTTC.

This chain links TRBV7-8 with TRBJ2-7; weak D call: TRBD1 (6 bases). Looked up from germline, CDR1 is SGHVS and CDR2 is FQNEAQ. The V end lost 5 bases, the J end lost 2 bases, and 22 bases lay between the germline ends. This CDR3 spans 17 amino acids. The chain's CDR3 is CASSGTHSGAVPYEQYF. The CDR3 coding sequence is TGTGCCAGCAGCGGCACCCATTCAGGGGCCGTCCCCTACGAGCAGTACTTC.

CDR3 protein: CSVVVGANTEAFF. The CDR3 nucleotides read TGCAGCGTTGTTGTGGGGGCCAACACTGAAGCTTTCTTT. V and J are TRBV29-1 and TRBJ1-1; a possible D gene is TRBD1 (6 bases). The CDR3 has 13 amino acids. Germline loops: CDR1 SQVTM, CDR2 ANQGSEA. Trimming stripped 4 bases from V and 2 bases from J, with 11 bases between. Full variable domain (rest looked up from reference TRBV29-1 and TRBJ1-1): SAVISQKPSRDICQRGTSLTIQCQVDSQVTMMFWYRQQPGQSLTLIATANQGSEATYESGFVIDKFPISRPNLTFSTLTVSNMSPEDSSIYLCSVVVGANTEAFFGQGTRLTVV.